This T cell receptor beta chain was sequenced for a study of vaccination and CD4 T cells after COVID-19. For the study at large: Several convalescent patients had mild and one had severe PCR-confirmed SARS-CoV-2 disease. Convalescents were six males and four females, two of them Hispanic. Diagnosis preceded the drawing of post-COVID samples by a median approximately 96 days (range 35 to 161). Study outcomes and limitations: The great majority, 304 of 307 vaccine-specific clones, proved spike mono-reactive in convalescent patients.

TCRdb fed the PCR reads into MiXCR, producing one record per CDR3 protein. The sample lists some 22,000 distinct CDR3 sequences; around 49% were seen once. This clonotype was seen a handful of times. Antigen: not known. Germline V CDR1 and CDR2: GTSNPN, SVGIG (reference sequence). This CDR3 is built from 11 residues. The V and J ends lost 2 bases and 5 bases respectively, with 3 bases between them. The sample here was CD4+ T cells from blood, taken before SARS-CoV-2 vaccination. The chain couples TRBV30 to TRBJ2-2; D call uncertain. This sequence originates from a human donor who had recovered from COVID-19. CDR3 coding DNA: TGTGCCTGGAGTTGGACCGGGGAGCTGTTTTTT. Translating gives CAWSWTGELFF.